The 7 T cell receptor beta chains below come from one sample, sequenced in a study of T cells in Graves' hyperthyroidism and ophthalmopathy. TCR beta CDR3 regions were amplified from RNA transcripts. The HTBI primer set served for first-round RT-PCR of the TCR CDR3. TCRdb re-analysed the multiplex PCR reads in MiXCR, keeping a single row per CDR3 protein. The sample consists of roughly 380,000 distinct CDR3 sequences, about 13% of them appearing once. Material: blood. All receptors derive from a young man with Graves' hyperthyroidism that later progressed to Graves' ophthalmopathy.

This clonotype was counted a few times. The missing conserved phenylalanine or tryptophan at the end of this CDR3 makes a read error likely. This chain uses TRBV5-1 with TRBJ1-1, with 10 bases aligning to TRBD1. V shed 4 bases, J shed 2 bases, and the junction held 11 bases outside the gene matches. The CDR3 is 17 amino acids. Germline V lookup: CDR1 SGHRS, CDR2 YFSETQ. The CDR3 DNA reads TGCGCCAGCAGCGAAGCAAGGGGACAGGGGAGAAACACTGAAGCTTTCCTT. Its translation is CASSEARGQGRNTEAFL.

The genes are TRBV4-2 and TRBJ2-5, with D perhaps matching TRBD2 (6 bases). Germline V CDR1 and CDR2: LGHNA, YNFKEQ. The ends were cut back, 6 bases at V and 5 bases at J, with 22 bases in the middle. The CDR3 has 16 residues. Here the CDR3 DNA reads TGTGCCAGCAGGCGGGGCGATGGGCAGGGAGGCGAGACCCAGTACTTC. This gives the protein CASRRGDGQGGETQYF.

This clonotype was seen repeatedly, ten times or more. J is TRBJ1-1 and V is TRBV20-1; D unclear. The germline V gene encodes CDR1 DFQATT and CDR2 SNEGSKA (reference sequence). V was shortened by 3 bases and J by 0 bases, with 11 bases between the two germline ends. The CDR3 extends over 14 amino acids. DNA of the CDR3: TGCAGTGCTAGGCCCCAGCCCCTGAACACTGAAGCTTTCTTT. This encodes CSARPQPLNTEAFF.

The sample holds a few counts of this clonotype. The chain couples TRBV7-8 to TRBJ2-7, with D possibly matching TRBD2 (6 bases). CDR1 SGHVS and CDR2 FQNEAQ come from the germline V gene. V gave up 1 base and J gave up 6 bases, with 16 bases separating them. The CDR3 is 15 amino acids. The CDR3 sequence: CASSLGRAGNAEQYF. CDR3 bases: TGTGCCAGCAGCTTAGGGAGGGCAGGGAACGCCGAGCAGTACTTC.

This clonotype was detected only a few times. The chain is built from TRBV12-3 or TRBV12-4 and TRBJ1-4; TRBD1 aligns across 8 bases. Losses at the gene ends were 5 bases for V and 8 bases for J; bases not matched to a gene: 7. The CDR3 is made up of 14 amino acids. The CDR3 region is CASSPRTGREKLFF. The CDR3 coding sequence is TGTGCCAGCAGTCCTCGGACAGGGAGGGAAAAACTGTTTTTT.

This clonotype was detected many times. The chain is built from TRBV28 and TRBJ2-1, with unresolved D. V lost 1 base, J lost 3 bases, and 7 bases lay in between. This CDR3 region has 14 residues. Germline CDR1 is MDHEN and CDR2 is SYDVKM. CDR3 region: CASSLSGFYNEQFF. CDR3 in DNA: TGTGCCAGCAGTTTATCTGGGTTCTACAATGAGCAGTTCTTC.

Many counts were recorded for this clonotype. This sequence joins TRBV28 and TRBJ2-2; tentative D call: TRBD2 (5 bases). The CDR3 consists of 15 residues. The V gene lost 7 bases and the J gene lost 5 bases, with 17 bases spanning the gap. The germline V gene encodes CDR1 MDHEN and CDR2 SYDVKM. The CDR3 loop reads CASTRSGEKTGELFF. For the CDR3, the DNA is TGTGCCAGCACTAGATCCGGGGAGAAGACCGGGGAGCTGTTTTTT.